Each of the 32 T cell receptor beta chains below was sequenced from the same sample in a study of shared clonotypes between healthy human individuals. The assay was immunoSEQ multiplex PCR, and TCRdb's table has in-frame clones only and misses some. Of about a million clones listed, approximately 75% are singletons. Specimen: memory CD4+ T cells from PBMCs. Indicated subset: CD45RA-negative fraction. The receptors originated from a man in his late teens or twenties in good health. Some clones in this sample may be carry-over from other donors' samples.

The rearrangement links TRBV21-1 to TRBJ2-7; the table's D gene call, TRBD2, was not cross checked with the DNA. TRBV21-1 is a documented pseudogene. This CDR3 has 14 amino acids. CDR3 in amino acids: CASSQGLAGFEQYF. The CDR3 DNA is TGTGCCAGCAGCCAGGGACTAGCGGGTTTCGAGCAGTACTTC.

To note about this clone: A much larger clone differs by one base, so this may be a read error. The chain uses TRBV30 and TRBJ1-2; a possible D gene is TRBD1 (5 bases). Germline CDR1 GTSNPN, CDR2 SVGIG (reference sequence). This CDR3 spans 14 amino acids. In DNA form, the CDR3 reads TGTGCCTGGAAGAAACAGGAGAATCCATATGGCAACACCTTC. This encodes CAWKKQENPYGNTF.

This clone was observed a few times. This CDR3 reads CASGTTGQASMKGEAFF. CDR3 sequence (DNA): TGTGCTAGTGGCACAACCGGACAGGCTTCCATGAAGGGTGAAGCTTTCTTT. The chain combines TRBV12-5 with TRBJ1-1; 7 bases are shared with TRBD1. The CDR3 runs to 17 residues. Germline V gene sequence: CDR1 LGHNT, CDR2 FRNRAP. The ends lost 6 bases at V and 7 bases at J; junction bases unmatched: 20.

This rearrangement joins TRBV5-8 to TRBJ1-1, with D possibly TRBD1 on 6 matching bases. V was pared by 4 bases and J by 0 bases, with 10 bases between. CDR1 and CDR2 from the germline V gene are SGHTS and YDEGEE. The CDR3 covers 14 residues. The CDR3 loop reads CASSRGGLNTEAFF. DNA for the CDR3: TGTGCCAGCAGCAGAGGGGGGCTGAACACTGAAGCTTTCTTT.

This clone was seen at least ten times. V gene TRBV5-1 combines with J gene TRBJ1-1, with D uncertain. Per germline, CDR1 SGHRS and CDR2 YFSETQ. Trimming took 4 bases from V and 4 from J, leaving 17 bases between them. The CDR3 contains 15 residues. CDR3: CASSRDTELATEAFF. CDR3 DNA sequence: TGCGCCAGCAGCCGAGATACAGAACTGGCCACTGAAGCTTTCTTT.

DNA for the CDR3: TGTGCCAGCAGGGGCGGACTTGCAGAGACCCAGTACTTC. This codes for CASRGGLAETQYF. J is TRBJ2-5 and V is TRBV6-1; TRBD2 is a possible D gene (5 bases). CDR1 and CDR2 (germline): MNHNS, SASEGT. V lost 6 bases and J lost 4, with 12 bases in between. This CDR3 is built from 13 residues.

V usage is TRBV5-1 and J usage is TRBJ1-5; possibly TRBD1 for D (6 bases). Germline values: CDR1 SGHRS, CDR2 YFSETQ. The CDR3 covers 16 residues. Trimming cost V 0 bases and J 5 bases, with 15 bases left between them. CDR3 region: CASSLVGGSGDQPQHF. The CDR3 coding sequence is TGCGCCAGCAGCTTGGTTGGGGGCTCGGGAGATCAGCCCCAGCATTTT.

This clone was seen more than once but under ten times. The V call is TRBV4-1, the J call TRBJ1-1, with D possibly TRBD1 on 6 matching bases. Per germline, CDR1 MGHRA and CDR2 YSYEKL. This CDR3 has 16 amino acids. V gave up 0 bases and J gave up 3 bases, with 14 bases separating them. The CDR3 coding sequence is TGCGCCAGCAGCCAAGATGGGACACGGAGGGACACTGAAGCTTTCTTT. Encoded protein: CASSQDGTRRDTEAFF.

V gene TRBV9 combines with J gene TRBJ2-1; 11 nucleotides line up with TRBD2. V was pared by 1 base and J by 2 bases, with 11 bases of the junction left unmatched. The CDR3 loop spans 19 amino acids. Germline CDR1 and CDR2: SGDLS and YYNGEE. The CDR3 here is CASSVTSGRSPLTYNEQFF. The DNA for the CDR3 is TGTGCCAGCAGCGTAACTAGCGGGAGAAGTCCCCTTACCTACAATGAGCAGTTCTTC.

The chain has TRBV9 and TRBJ2-5; 10 nucleotides align to TRBD1. J lost 3 bases, V lost 2 bases, and 4 bases had no gene match. Germline V lookup: CDR1 SGDLS, CDR2 YYNGEE. The CDR3 loop spans 15 amino acids. The DNA of the CDR3 is TGTGCCAGCAGCGTGCTAGGGACAGGGGAAGAGACCCAGTACTTC. Its translation: CASSVLGTGEETQYF.

About this clone itself: Other nucleotide sequences in the sample specify the same CDR3. J is TRBJ1-1 and V is TRBV27, with no clear D. The germline gives CDR1 MNHEY, CDR2 SMNVEV (reference sequence). This CDR3 is 13 amino acids long. The ends were cut back, 0 bases at V and 5 bases at J, with 7 bases in the middle. The DNA for the CDR3 is TGTGCCAGCAGTTTATCGCGGTCAACTGAAGCTTTCTTT. Residues: CASSLSRSTEAFF.

The chain links TRBV20-1 to TRBJ2-7; D is uncertain. Germline V lookup: CDR1 DFQATT, CDR2 SNEGSKA (reference sequence). Between the trimmed V and J ends, which lost 5 bases and 7 bases, there was a span of 9 bases. This CDR3 spans 10 amino acids. The CDR3 region has the DNA TGCAGTGCTGTTGCAGCGGAGCAGTACTTC. As protein: CSAVAAEQYF.

The chain carries TRBV6-5 and TRBJ1-4; no firm D call. The CDR3 is 16 residues long. Germline assignment: CDR1 MNHEY and CDR2 SVGAGI. The V end was cut by 2 bases, the J end by 0 bases, with 10 bases between. DNA for the CDR3: TGTGCCAGCAGTTACGGAGCGTTGGCAACTAATGAAAAACTGTTTTTT. The encoded protein is CASSYGALATNEKLFF.

This sequence joins TRBV2 and TRBJ1-2, with 8 bases matching TRBD1. J gave up 3 bases and V 8 bases, and 11 bases lay outside the gene matches. This CDR3 is built from 15 residues. From germline, CDR1 is SNHLY and CDR2 FYNNEI. CDR3 nucleotide sequence: TGTGCCAGCGGGCAGGACAGGGCGTTTGACTATGGCTACACCTTC. It encodes CASGQDRAFDYGYTF.

The chain joins TRBV29-1 to TRBJ2-3; unclear D gene. Trimming left V 6 bases short and J 2 bases short, with 15 bases between. This CDR3 comprises 14 residues. Germline CDR1 and CDR2: SQVTM and ANQGSEA. The CDR3 DNA sequence: TGCAGCGTCCCCTGGGTCGCCTCCACAGATACGCAGTATTTT. Residues: CSVPWVASTDTQYF.

The genes are TRBV10-2 and TRBJ2-5; D remains ambiguous. The V gene's germline CDR1 is WSHSY and CDR2 SAAADI. This CDR3 is built from 13 residues. Trimming removed 5 bases at V and 2 bases at J, with 9 bases between. CDR3 residues: CASSFGSQETQYF. CDR3 sequence (DNA): TGCGCCAGCAGTTTCGGGTCTCAAGAGACCCAGTACTTC.

This sequence joins TRBV4-1 and TRBJ2-7, with TRBD1 as a possible D gene (6 bases). This CDR3 is built from 16 residues. V dropped 1 base and J dropped 2 bases, with 15 bases sitting between them. The germline gives CDR1 MGHRA, CDR2 YSYEKL. The CDR3 loop reads CASSQVHGTLPYEQYF. In nucleotides, the CDR3 is TGCGCCAGCAGCCAAGTCCACGGGACACTTCCCTACGAGCAGTACTTC.

For this clone: With only one base between it and a far larger clone, this is likely a read error. Other DNA sequences from this sample encode an identical CDR3 as well. V usage is TRBV28 and J usage is TRBJ2-1; the D gene is possibly TRBD2 (6 bases). Germline loops: CDR1 MDHEN, CDR2 SYDVKM. V dropped 4 bases and J dropped 2 bases, with 6 bases sitting between them. The CDR3 extends over 13 amino acids. CDR3 in amino acids: CASSSGAYNEQFF. CDR3 bases: TGTGCCAGCAGTTCGGGAGCCTACAATGAGCAGTTCTTC.

The rearrangement uses TRBV28 and TRBJ2-7; TRBD1 agrees at 7 bases. This CDR3 comprises 15 residues. Germline V gene lookup returns CDR1 MDHEN and CDR2 SYDVKM. V was pared by 7 bases and J by 2 bases, with 11 bases of the junction left unmatched. DNA of the CDR3: TGTGCCAGCAAGCTACAGGGGTCGGGCGCCTACGAGCAGTACTTC. Translated: CASKLQGSGAYEQYF.

The V call is TRBV29-1, the J call TRBJ2-3, with 7 bases aligning to TRBD1. The V gene end was trimmed by 5 bases and the J gene end by 4 bases; junction bases not matched to a gene: 9. This CDR3 has 14 residues. Germline CDR1 reads SQVTM; CDR2 reads ANQGSEA. CDR3 residues: CSVQTTTGPDTQYF. The CDR3 bases are TGCAGCGTTCAAACCACGACAGGGCCAGATACGCAGTATTTT.

The V gene is TRBV27, the J gene TRBJ1-1; TRBD1 matches 7 bases. This CDR3 comprises 14 residues. The germline gives CDR1 MNHEY, CDR2 SMNVEV (reference sequence). Trimming at V came to 1 base and at J to 7 bases, leaving 6 bases not matched to a gene. The CDR3, as DNA: TGTGCCAGCAGTTTATGGACAGGCCGGGGTGAAGCTTTCTTT. This gives the protein CASSLWTGRGEAFF.

This sequence joins TRBV5-1 and TRBJ1-1; tentatively, D is TRBD1 (5 bases). The CDR3 is made up of 15 amino acids. Trimming removed 4 bases from V and 1 base from J, with 14 bases in between. The germline V gene has CDR1 SGHRS and CDR2 YFSETQ. CDR3 sequence reads: CASSGDPTANTEAFF. The CDR3 DNA reads TGCGCCAGCAGCGGTGACCCGACAGCGAACACTGAAGCTTTCTTT.

This chain uses TRBV19 with TRBJ1-2, with TRBD1 matching over 8 bases. Germline CDR1 is LNHDA and CDR2 is SQIVND (reference sequence). The CDR3 has 14 amino acids. V lost 5 bases and J lost 2; bases outside the gene matches: 4. The CDR3 DNA reads TGTGCCAGTAGTGAGGACAGGGTGAACTATGGCTACACCTTC. It translates to CASSEDRVNYGYTF.

The chain couples TRBV7-9 to TRBJ1-6; D call uncertain. Trimming took 3 bases from V and 8 from J, leaving 5 bases between them. Germline V lookup: CDR1 SEHNR, CDR2 FQNEAQ (reference sequence). This CDR3 region has 12 residues. DNA of the CDR3: TGTGCCAGCAGCTTGAACGATTCACCCCTCCACTTT. Translation gives CASSLNDSPLHF.

Only one count was recorded for this clone. The J gene is TRBJ2-1, the V gene TRBV5-1; 12 nucleotides agree with TRBD2. Unmatched junction bases numbered 4, after V lost 4 bases and J lost 5 bases. Germline-derived CDR1 and CDR2 are SGHRS and YFSETQ. CDR3 length equals 15 residues. The CDR3 DNA sequence: TGCGCCAGCAGCCGGTGGACTAGCGGGGACAATGAGCAGTTCTTC. It yields the protein CASSRWTSGDNEQFF.

DNA for the CDR3: TGTGCCTGGAGTGCCATCAGCCCATACGAGCAGTACTTC. The encoded protein is CAWSAISPYEQYF. This chain connects TRBV30 to TRBJ2-7; D not certain. The V gene's germline CDR1 is GTSNPN and CDR2 SVGIG (reference sequence). The CDR3 has 13 residues. V was clipped by 1 base and J by 4 bases, with 11 bases between them.

This clone was counted only a few times. The chain links TRBV13 to TRBJ2-7; the match to TRBD2 covers 10 bases. The length of the CDR3 is 15 residues. Germline CDR1 PRHDT, CDR2 FYEKMQ (reference sequence). With V trimmed by 5 bases and J by 2 bases, 6 bases remained unmatched. CDR3 sequence reads: CASSRGLAIAYEQYF. CDR3 nucleotide sequence: TGTGCCAGCAGCCGGGGACTAGCGATAGCCTACGAGCAGTACTTC.

Turning to this clone: Other DNA sequences in this specimen translate into the identical CDR3. This chain uses TRBV28 with TRBJ2-1; D ambiguous. V was trimmed by 3 bases and J by 7 bases, leaving 4 bases between them. The CDR3 consists of 11 residues. Germline V gene sequence: CDR1 MDHEN, CDR2 SYDVKM. CDR3 in amino acids: CASSLRNEQFF. CDR3 nucleotide sequence: TGTGCCAGCAGTTTGCGAAATGAGCAGTTCTTC.

The chain has TRBV18 and TRBJ1-5, with no clear D. V lost 4 bases and J lost 3, with 7 bases in between. CDR3 length: 13 amino acids. Germline CDR1 is KGHSH and CDR2 is LQKENI. The CDR3 is CASSLGNNQPQHF. In DNA form, the CDR3 reads TGTGCCAGCTCACTAGGGAACAATCAGCCCCAGCATTTT.

Details on this clone: At one boundary the junction diverges from the germline segment, which might be a read error. Other DNA sequences of this sample code for an identical CDR3. The chain employs TRBV27 and TRBJ1-1; D ambiguous. Germline values: CDR1 MNHEY, CDR2 SMNVEV (reference sequence). CDR3 length: 11 residues. The CDR3 bases are TGTGCAAGCAAGGGGAACACTGAAGCTTTCTTT. Translation: CASKGNTEAFF.

V usage is TRBV7-9 and J usage is TRBJ2-3; 8 positions agree with TRBD2. Germline V gives CDR1 SEHNR, CDR2 FQNEAQ (reference sequence). The V gene end was trimmed by 4 bases and the J gene end by 1 base; junction bases not matched to a gene: 4. This CDR3 contains 15 residues. The CDR3 coding sequence is TGTGCCAGCAGCTCCTTAGCGGGACGCACAGATACGCAGTATTTT. This encodes CASSSLAGRTDTQYF.

This sequence joins TRBV21-1 and TRBJ2-2; the D call TRBD2 from the table was never checked on the DNA. TRBV21-1 is tagged as a pseudogene. The CDR3 totals 16 residues. DNA for the CDR3: TGTGCCAGCAGCAAAGTAAGACTACCGAACACCGGGGAGCTGTTTTTT. Amino acid sequence: CASSKVRLPNTGELFF.